This T cell receptor beta chain was recovered during a study of technical replicates of blood from a few donors. Generated by immunoSEQ multiplex PCR, the TCRdb table keeps only in-frame clones and is missing some. The profile covers tens of thousands of clones, with almost 99% appearing a single time and approximately 0.2% taken by the ten largest. This CDR3 spans 12 amino acids. Germline lookup yields CDR1 MGHDK and CDR2 SYGVNS. V lost 6 bases, J lost 6 bases, and 6 bases lay in between. This TCR was sampled from a human donor in good health. The sequenced material came from T cells isolated from PBMCs. This chain connects TRBV25-1 to TRBJ1-6; possibly TRBD1 for D (5 bases). The CDR3 bases are TGTGCCAGCAGCAGGGTTAATTCACCCCTCCACTTT. Translated: CASSRVNSPLHF.